This T cell receptor beta chain was documented in a study of blood T cell repertoires in COVID-19. The wider study: The study drew acute and convalescent COVID-19 samples from the United States, Italy and Spain.

Per the original data handling: Quantification of nucleated cells was approximated via reference gene primer amplification. The assay was immunoSEQ multiplex PCR, and TCRdb's table has in-frame clones only and misses some. V and J calls and clone size follow that table, whereas D and trimming were derived from the DNA. The data hold some 90,000 clones, with more than 70% observed a single time. The germline V gene has CDR1 LNHDA and CDR2 SQIVND (reference sequence). The CDR3 consists of 14 residues. Trimming removed 5 bases from V and 2 bases from J, with 10 bases in between. Sequences were obtained from peripheral blood. The origin of this receptor is a human donor in a cohort sampled during active COVID-19. This rearrangement joins TRBV19 to TRBJ1-5, with a possible D match to TRBD1 (6 bases). CDR3 sequence (DNA): TGTGCCAGTAGTTCGGGGGGCGGCAATCAGCCCCAGCATTTT. As protein: CASSSGGGNQPQHF.